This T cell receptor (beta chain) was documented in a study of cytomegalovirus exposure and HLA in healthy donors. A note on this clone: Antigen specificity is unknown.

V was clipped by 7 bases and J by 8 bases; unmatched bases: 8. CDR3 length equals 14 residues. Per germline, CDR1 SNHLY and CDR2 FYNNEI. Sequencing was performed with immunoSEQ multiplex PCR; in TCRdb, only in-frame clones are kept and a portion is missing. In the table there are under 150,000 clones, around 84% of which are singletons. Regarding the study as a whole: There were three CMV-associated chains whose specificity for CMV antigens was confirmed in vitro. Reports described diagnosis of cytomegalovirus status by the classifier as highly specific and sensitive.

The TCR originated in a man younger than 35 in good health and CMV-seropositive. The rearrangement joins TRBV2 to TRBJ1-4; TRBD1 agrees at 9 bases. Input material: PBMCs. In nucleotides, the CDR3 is TGTGCCAGCACAACAGGGGGCCGACGAGAAAAACTGTTTTTT. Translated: CASTTGGRREKLFF.